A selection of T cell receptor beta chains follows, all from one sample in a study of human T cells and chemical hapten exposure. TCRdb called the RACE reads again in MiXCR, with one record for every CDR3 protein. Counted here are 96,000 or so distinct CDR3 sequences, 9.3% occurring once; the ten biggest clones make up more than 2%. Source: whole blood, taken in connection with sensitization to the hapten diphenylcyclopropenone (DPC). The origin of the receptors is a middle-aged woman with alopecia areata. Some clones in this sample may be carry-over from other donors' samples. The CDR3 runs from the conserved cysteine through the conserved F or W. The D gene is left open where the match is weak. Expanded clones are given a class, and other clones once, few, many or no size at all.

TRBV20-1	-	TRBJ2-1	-	CSAQEGASDGNEQFF	TGCAGTGCTCAGGAAGGTGCTAGCGACGGCAATGAGCAGTTCTTC
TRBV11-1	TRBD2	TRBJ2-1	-	CASQAGYAYEQFF	TGTGCCAGCCAAGCGGGATACGCATATGAGCAGTTCTTC
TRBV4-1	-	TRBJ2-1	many	CASSQVTGFSYNEQFF	TGCGCCAGCAGCCAAGTAACGGGGTTCTCCTACAATGAGCAGTTCTTC
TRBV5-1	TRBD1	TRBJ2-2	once	CASSGQGAVTGELFF	TGCGCCAGCAGTGGGCAGGGGGCGGTCACCGGGGAGCTGTTTTTT
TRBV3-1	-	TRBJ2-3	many	CASSQQGHTDTQYF	TGTGCCAGCAGCCAACAGGGTCACACAGATACGCAGTATTTT
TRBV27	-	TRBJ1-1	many	CASSLRQGITEAFF	TGTGCCAGCAGTCTCCGACAAGGGATCACTGAAGCTTTCTTT
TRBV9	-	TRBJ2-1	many	CASSAMGNEQFF	TGTGCCAGCAGCGCTATGGGGAATGAGCAGTTCTTC
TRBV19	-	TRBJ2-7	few	CASSMGPALYEQYF	TGTGCCAGTAGTATGGGACCAGCCCTCTACGAGCAGTACTTC
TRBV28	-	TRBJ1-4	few	CASTAQTTNEKLFF	TGTGCCAGCACCGCGCAGACAACTAATGAAAAACTGTTTTTT
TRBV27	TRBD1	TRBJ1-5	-	CASSLRLTGGNQPQHF	TGTGCCAGCAGTTTAAGATTAACAGGGGGCAATCAGCCCCAGCATTTT
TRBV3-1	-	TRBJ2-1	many	CASSPGTHPENEQFF	TGTGCCAGCAGCCCCGGGACGCATCCGGAAAATGAGCAGTTCTTC
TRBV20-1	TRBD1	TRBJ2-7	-	CSARDHRSGTGTDEQYF	TGCAGTGCTAGAGACCACCGCTCCGGGACAGGTACCGACGAGCAGTACTTC
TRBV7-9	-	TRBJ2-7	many	CASSFSGLRGSQEF	TGTGCCAGCAGCTTCTCAGGGTTAAGGGGTTCTCAGGAGTTC
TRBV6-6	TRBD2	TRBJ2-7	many	CASSYSSRTSVSYEQYF	TGTGCCAGCAGTTACTCGAGTAGGACTAGCGTTTCCTACGAGCAGTACTTC
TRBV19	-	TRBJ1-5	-	CASTTLNSNQPQHF	TGTGCCAGTACGACTCTTAATAGCAATCAGCCCCAGCATTTT
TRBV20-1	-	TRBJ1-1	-	CSAPYPGDTEAFF	TGCAGTGCGCCCTATCCAGGGGACACTGAAGCTTTCTTT
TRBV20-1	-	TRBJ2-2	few	CSAIRRTLNTGELFF	TGCAGTGCTATTAGGCGGACTTTGAACACCGGGGAGCTGTTTTTT
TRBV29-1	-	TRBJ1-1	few	CSVTTGSSTEAFF	TGCAGCGTGACCACAGGATCTAGCACTGAAGCTTTCTTT
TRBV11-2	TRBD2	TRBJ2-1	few	CASSPRLAGEQFF	TGTGCCAGCAGCCCGAGACTAGCGGGGGAGCAGTTCTTC
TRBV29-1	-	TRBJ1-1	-	CSVEWRGTEAFF	TGCAGCGTTGAGTGGAGGGGCACTGAAGCTTTCTTT
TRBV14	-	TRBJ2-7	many	CASSPMGGPKFHEQYF	TGTGCCAGCAGCCCCATGGGGGGACCGAAATTCCACGAGCAGTACTTC
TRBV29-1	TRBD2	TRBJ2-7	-	CSVRGLAGDYEQYF	TGCAGCGTGAGGGGACTAGCGGGGGACTACGAGCAGTACTTC
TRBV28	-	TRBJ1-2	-	CASSLWGSGGENYGYTF	TGTGCCAGCAGTTTATGGGGCAGCGGCGGGGAGAACTATGGCTACACCTTC
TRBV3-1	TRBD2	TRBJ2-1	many	CASSPTSGTYNEQFF	TGTGCCAGCAGTCCGACTAGCGGTACCTACAATGAGCAGTTCTTC
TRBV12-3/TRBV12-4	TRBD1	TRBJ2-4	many	CASSPAGQENIQYF	TGTGCCAGCAGTCCTGCGGGACAGGAAAACATTCAGTACTTC
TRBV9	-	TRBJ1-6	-	CASSVSDSEGSSYNSPLHF	TGTGCCAGCAGCGTTTCCGACTCAGAGGGGAGCTCCTATAATTCACCCCTCCACTTT
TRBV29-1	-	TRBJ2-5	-	CSVISPRETHHF	TGCAGCGTGATCTCCCCACGGGAGACCCATCACTTC
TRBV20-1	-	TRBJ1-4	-	CSARDGPKAVFF	TGTAGTGCTAGAGATGGGCCCAAGGCGGTGTTTTTT
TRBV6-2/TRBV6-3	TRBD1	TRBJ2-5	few	CASSRRQGETQYF	TGTGCCAGCAGTCGAAGACAGGGAGAGACCCAGTACTTC
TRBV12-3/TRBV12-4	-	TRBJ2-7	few	CASSHGALPLTYEQYF	TGTGCCAGCAGTCACGGAGCACTTCCATTGACCTACGAGCAGTACTTC
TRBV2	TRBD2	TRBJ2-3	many	CASRGGLADSTDTQYF	TGTGCCAGCAGGGGGGGACTAGCGGATAGCACAGATACGCAGTATTTT
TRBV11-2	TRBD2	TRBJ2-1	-	CASSLEVSGSSYNEQFF	TGTGCCAGCAGCTTAGAGGTGAGCGGGAGCTCCTACAATGAGCAGTTCTTC
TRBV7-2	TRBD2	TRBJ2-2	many	CASRRTSGSSGGELFF	TGTGCCAGCAGGAGGACTAGCGGGAGTTCGGGCGGGGAGCTGTTTTTT
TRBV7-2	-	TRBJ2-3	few	CASSLADYSTDTQYF	TGTGCCAGCAGCTTAGCTGACTACAGCACAGATACGCAGTATTTT
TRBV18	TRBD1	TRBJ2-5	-	CASSPDRGQETQYF	TGTGCCAGCTCCCCAGACAGGGGTCAAGAGACCCAGTACTTC
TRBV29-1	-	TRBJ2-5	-	CSAESETQYF	TGCAGCGCCGAGTCGGAGACCCAGTACTTC
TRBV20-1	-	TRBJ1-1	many	CSARETGRNTEAFF	TGCAGTGCTAGAGAAACAGGAAGGAACACTGAAGCTTTCTTT
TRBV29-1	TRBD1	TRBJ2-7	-	CSVEGGQGAHEQYF	TGCAGCGTTGAAGGGGGACAGGGGGCTCACGAGCAGTACTTC
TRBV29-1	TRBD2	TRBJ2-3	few	CSVVLAGEMQYF	TGCAGCGTTGTTCTAGCGGGAGAGATGCAGTATTTT
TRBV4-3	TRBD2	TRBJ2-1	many	CASSQAAGEVDEQFF	TGCGCCAGCAGCCAAGCCGCGGGAGAGGTGGATGAGCAGTTCTTC
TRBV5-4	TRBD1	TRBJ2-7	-	CASSPLTGNYEQYF	TGTGCCAGCAGCCCATTGACAGGGAACTACGAGCAGTACTTC
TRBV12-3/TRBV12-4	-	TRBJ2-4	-	CASSLGSGKNIQYF	TGTGCCAGCAGTTTAGGGTCAGGGAAAAACATTCAGTACTTC
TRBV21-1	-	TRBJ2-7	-	CASKLRAAGEHHEQYF	TGTGCCAGCAAACTCAGGGCAGCGGGAGAGCACCACGAGCAGTACTTC
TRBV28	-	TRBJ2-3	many	CASSSAELASSTDTQYF	TGTGCCAGCAGTTCAGCGGAGCTAGCCTCAAGCACAGATACGCAGTATTTT
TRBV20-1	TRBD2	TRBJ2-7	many	CSARKLAGSSYEQYF	TGCAGTGCTAGAAAACTAGCGGGGAGCTCCTACGAGCAGTACTTC
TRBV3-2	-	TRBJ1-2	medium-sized	CASSQDGVFCYGYTF	TGTGCCAGCAGCCAAGACGGGGTATTCTGCTATGGCTACACCTTC
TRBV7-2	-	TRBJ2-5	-	CTSSLPAGLQETQYF	TGTACCAGCAGCTTGCCGGCCGGGCTTCAAGAGACCCAGTACTTC
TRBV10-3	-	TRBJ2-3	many	CAISEPDRRSAQYF	TGTGCCATCAGTGAACCAGACAGGCGATCAGCGCAGTATTTT
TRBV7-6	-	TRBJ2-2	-	CASSSSGATGELFF	TGTGCCAGCAGCTCGTCAGGGGCCACCGGGGAGCTGTTTTTT
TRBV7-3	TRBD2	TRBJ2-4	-	CASRGPGLAETGNIQYF	TGTGCCAGCAGGGGCCCGGGACTAGCGGAGACAGGGAACATTCAGTACTTC
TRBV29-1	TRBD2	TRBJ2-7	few	CSTSGHPSYEQYF	TGCAGCACTAGCGGACATCCGTCCTACGAGCAGTACTTC